This T cell receptor beta chain came from a study of ipilimumab plus nivolumab after autologous stem cell transplantation. Study overall: Patients received a median of about five ipilimumab and roughly 8 nivolumab doses.

On this clone itself: A read error may account for a junction end that differs from germline.

The CDR3 has 16 residues. The V gene's germline CDR1 is SGHTA and CDR2 FQGNSA. Clones were read by immunoSEQ multiplex PCR, and TCRdb kept only the in-frame ones, dropping some. The sample comprises about 21,000 clones, around four fifths of which are singletons, and around 18% rests with the top ten. Here the sequenced sample was PBMCs, taken in a trial of ipilimumab plus nivolumab as post-transplant consolidation. The clonotype was recovered from a male donor with diffuse large B-cell lymphoma. The V gene is TRBV7-2, the J gene TRBJ2-5; 9 bases line up with TRBD1. The DNA for the CDR3 is TGTGCCAGCACCTTAGGGACAGGGACTTACCAAGAGACCCAGTACTTC. Encoded protein: CASTLGTGTYQETQYF.